This T cell receptor (beta chain) is from a study of blood T cell repertoires in COVID-19. At the level of the study: T cells, B-cell-depleted T cells, or PBMCs provided the cDNA or gDNA that served as material.

V shed 6 bases, J shed 0 bases, and the junction held 10 bases outside the gene matches. Looked up from germline, CDR1 is SGHDT and CDR2 is YYEEEE. The CDR3 consists of 16 residues. TCRdb's copy holds only in-frame clones and misses some; the assay was immunoSEQ multiplex PCR. The data hold about 210,000 clones, with approximately 89% observed a single time. Sequenced input: peripheral blood. V and J are TRBV5-6 and TRBJ2-3; 7 bases match TRBD1. The receptor was isolated from a woman aged 35 to 49 with acute or convalescent COVID-19. The chain's CDR3 is CASTKNRGLSTDTQYF. The CDR3 bases are TGTGCCAGCACTAAGAACAGGGGCCTAAGCACAGATACGCAGTATTTT.